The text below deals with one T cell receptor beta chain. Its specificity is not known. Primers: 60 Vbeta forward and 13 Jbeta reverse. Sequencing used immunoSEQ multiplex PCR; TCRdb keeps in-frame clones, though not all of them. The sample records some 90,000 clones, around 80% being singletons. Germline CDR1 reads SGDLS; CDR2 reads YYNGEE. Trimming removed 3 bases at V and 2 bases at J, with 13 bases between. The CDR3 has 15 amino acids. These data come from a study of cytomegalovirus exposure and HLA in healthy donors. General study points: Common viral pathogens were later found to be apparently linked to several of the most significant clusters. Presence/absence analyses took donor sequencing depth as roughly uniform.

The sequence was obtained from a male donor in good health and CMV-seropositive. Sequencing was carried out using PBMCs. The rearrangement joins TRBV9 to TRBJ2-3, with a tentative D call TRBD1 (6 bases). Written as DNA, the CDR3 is TGTGCCAGCAGCGCGAGACAGGAACACACAGATACGCAGTATTTT. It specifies CASSARQEHTDTQYF. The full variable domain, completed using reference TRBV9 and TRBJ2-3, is DSGVTQTPKHLITATGQRVTLRCSPRSGDLSVYWYQQSLDQGLQFLIQYYNGEERAKGNILERFSAQQFPDLHSELNLSSLELGDSALYFCASSARQEHTDTQYFGPGTRLTVL.